The following is a T cell receptor (beta chain) sequence with its context. The method was immunoSEQ multiplex PCR; TCRdb's version includes in-frame clones alone and lacks a portion of them. The profile covers approximately 120,000 clones, with roughly 79% appearing a single time and 20% to 25% taken by the ten largest. The source of the sample is a study of blood T cell repertoires in COVID-19. As for the study in general: Sites in the United States, Italy and Spain provided acute and convalescent COVID-19 samples. T cells, B-cell-depleted T cells, or PBMCs supplied cDNA or gDNA.

There are 12 residues in the CDR3. Germline CDR1 is SNHLY and CDR2 is FYNNEI. V shed 8 bases and J shed 4 bases, with 9 bases lying between them. The TCR sequence derives from a man older than 75 with acute or convalescent COVID-19. Input material: peripheral blood. The rearrangement uses TRBV2 and TRBJ2-4, with D unresolved. For the CDR3, the DNA is TGTGCCAGCGCGGCAGAAAAAAACATTCAGTACTTC. Translation: CASAAEKNIQYF.